One sample yielded the 8 T cell receptor beta chains listed below, sequenced in a study of T cell responses to AZD1222 COVID-19 vaccine (dated by TCRdb to the early 2020s). What the time point label conveys for this sample: about 28 days (+/-7) after the second vaccine dose. The library was produced with the immunoSEQ multiplex PCR assay. Held by TCRdb, this immuneACCESS table contains in-frame sequences only and omits some clones. Under half of the omission traces to an unresolved V gene where checked; the cause of the rest is unknown. The sample data list some 150,000 clones, and roughly 90% of these were observed just once. Roughly 3.3% of the sample lies in the top ten. The input for sequencing was peripheral blood, taken 28 days after the second AZD1222 dose. All receptors come from an adult who received the AZD1222 COVID-19 vaccine.

The sample holds one count of this clone. The genes are TRBV7-2 and TRBJ1-2; 7 nucleotides align to TRBD1. The trim removed 5 bases at V and 6 bases at J, leaving 6 bases unmatched. Per the germline V gene, CDR1 is SGHTA and CDR2 is FQGNSA. The CDR3 totals 13 residues. Here the CDR3 reads CASSLRGQNGYTF. CDR3 nucleotide sequence: TGTGCCAGCAGCCTAAGGGGGCAGAATGGCTACACCTTC.

This clone was counted once. The J gene is TRBJ1-4, the V gene TRBV5-5; D unclear. The V gene's germline CDR1 is SGHKS and CDR2 YYEKEE (reference sequence). CDR3 size: 16 residues. V dropped 2 bases and J dropped 0 bases, with 11 bases sitting between them. In nucleotides, the CDR3 is TGTGCCAGCAGCTTATCCGTTGGGACAACTAATGAAAAACTGTTTTTT. It translates to CASSLSVGTTNEKLFF.

J is TRBJ1-2 and V is TRBV19; D unclear. The CDR3 contains 14 residues. The ends were cut back, 7 bases at V and 4 bases at J, with 16 bases in the middle. Germline assignment: CDR1 LNHDA and CDR2 SQIVND (reference sequence). The CDR3 loop reads CASKVGIYSYGYTF. The CDR3 DNA reads as TGTGCCAGTAAGGTGGGGATATACTCCTATGGCTACACCTTC.

The chain combines TRBV9 with TRBJ1-3; TRBD1 agrees at 9 bases. This CDR3 is built from 18 residues. The germline CDR1 and CDR2 sequences are SGDLS and YYNGEE. The J segment lost 0 bases and the V segment lost 0 bases, leaving 7 bases of the junction unmatched. The CDR3 sequence is CASSVGSGQGNSGNTIYF. In nucleotides, the CDR3 is TGTGCCAGCAGCGTAGGGTCGGGACAGGGAAACTCTGGAAACACCATATATTTT.

The chain employs TRBV4-1 and TRBJ1-1; D is unresolved. This CDR3 is built from 16 residues. V dropped 4 bases and J dropped 1 base, with 16 bases sitting between them. Per the germline V gene, CDR1 is MGHRA and CDR2 is YSYEKL. The CDR3: CASSPSPVRENTEAFF. The CDR3 DNA is TGCGCCAGCAGCCCCTCCCCGGTGAGGGAGAACACTGAAGCTTTCTTT.

The chain recombines TRBV24-1 with TRBJ1-2, with 10 bases lining up with TRBD1. The CDR3 sequence is 16 residues long. Germline CDR1 is KGHDR and CDR2 is SFDVKD. The trim removed 4 bases at V and 8 bases at J, leaving 12 bases unmatched. CDR3 sequence reads: CATSDEPGQGFGGYTF. CDR3 sequence (DNA): TGTGCCACCAGTGACGAACCGGGACAGGGGTTCGGCGGCTACACCTTC.

This chain connects TRBV11-3 to TRBJ1-6, with D perhaps matching TRBD1 (6 bases). V dropped 2 bases and J dropped 0 bases, with 8 bases sitting between them. The CDR3 consists of 16 residues. CDR1 and CDR2 from the germline V gene are SGHNT and YENEEA. The CDR3 DNA reads TGTGCCAGCAGCTTAAGGGGGAGCTCCTATAATTCACCCCTCCACTTT. Its protein product is CASSLRGSSYNSPLHF.

The chain uses TRBV6-1 and TRBJ2-7; D remains unclear. Germline V gives CDR1 MNHNS, CDR2 SASEGT. There are 15 residues in the CDR3. The ends were cut back, 1 base at V and 4 bases at J, with 14 bases in the middle. CDR3 in amino acids: CASSEDGRSRYEQYF. The CDR3 coding sequence is TGTGCCAGCAGTGAAGACGGTAGGTCTCGGTACGAGCAGTACTTC.